These T cell receptor beta chains were read from a single sample in a study of blood T cell repertoires in COVID-19. TCRdb's table, derived via immunoSEQ multiplex PCR, lists solely in-frame clones and lacks some. The data show about 360,000 clones, with 70% to 90% seen just once and roughly 2% held by the top ten. Sequenced: PBMCs or T cells enriched from blood (not recorded which). These receptors were collected from a man in his forties in a cohort exposed to, infected with or recovered from COVID-19 (not recorded which). Each CDR3 is given without its conserved first and last residue. Clone size is shown for a subset of rows, as once, few, many or a class of expanded clone.

V,size,J,CDR3
TRBV10-1,-,TRBJ2-2,ASSVLENTGELF
TRBV27,few,TRBJ2-2,ASRPTGRATGELF
TRBV6-5,-,TRBJ2-3,ASSQQGRTQY
TRBV2,-,TRBJ2-7,ASSPEEAGVRNEQY
TRBV3-1/TRBV3-2,-,TRBJ1-5,ASSQDWGQGASQPQH
TRBV19,few,TRBJ1-2,ASSSPPGTGRDYGYT
TRBV18,-,TRBJ2-5,ASSRYSGSQETQY
TRBV5-8,once,TRBJ2-7,ASSLQREGRYEQY
TRBV11-3,-,TRBJ2-3,ASKGGSTDTQY
TRBV4-2,-,TRBJ2-2,ASSHGTGNTGELF
TRBV10-3,-,TRBJ1-3,AVHAGNTIY
TRBV10-3,-,TRBJ2-3,AIRPLGREATDTQY
TRBV7-9,-,TRBJ2-2,ASNGLSGELF
TRBV19,few,TRBJ2-4,ASCGREENIQY
TRBV5-5,-,TRBJ1-2,ASSLATGAVDT
TRBV5-6,-,TRBJ1-2,ASSPWQGARYGYT
TRBV7-9,-,TRBJ1-3,ASSLGGGNTIY
TRBV6-5,once,TRBJ2-7,ASTVTGDPYEQY
TRBV19,-,TRBJ1-2,ASRGTGEVFGYT
TRBV5-1,-,TRBJ2-2,ASSLATQGRGTGELF
TRBV5-1,-,TRBJ1-4,ASSPSIGATNEKLF
TRBV18,-,TRBJ2-7,ASSRTSGNQYEQY
TRBV6-5,-,TRBJ2-5,ASRETGRGETQY
TRBV30,-,TRBJ2-1,AWSTLVIEQF
TRBV7-3,-,TRBJ1-3,ASSLQGPNSGNTIY
TRBV5-1,-,TRBJ1-5,ASSLNRGRGHQPQH
TRBV28,-,TRBJ2-3,ASRKSGTDTQY
TRBV10-2,-,TRBJ2-1,ASTGLAGYREQF
TRBV6-1,-,TRBJ2-3,ASSGIGFWRRGGTDTQY
TRBV16,-,TRBJ2-6,ASSYQGSGANVLT
TRBV7-2,-,TRBJ2-7,ASSQTTGGAYEQY
TRBV28,-,TRBJ1-6,ASMGGSSYNSPLH
TRBV7-9,few,TRBJ1-1,ASSSQMNTEAF
TRBV11-2,once,TRBJ1-1,ASSLDRNTEAF
TRBV5-1,-,TRBJ2-3,ASSLLAGSTDTQY
TRBV4-1,once,TRBJ2-1,ASSQGLAGELEQF
TRBV19,-,TRBJ1-6,ASSIDQERTPLH
TRBV7-7,-,TRBJ2-1,ASSPSRQTGDEQF
TRBV18,-,TRBJ1-1,ASSPRTPRDTEAF
TRBV11-2,once,TRBJ2-5,ASSLRGSQETQY
TRBV27,-,TRBJ1-2,ASSRGDSILYT
TRBV2,few,TRBJ2-5,ASRTGTGGRQTQY
TRBV24-1,-,TRBJ1-2,ATSAGFGGYT
TRBV10-3,-,TRBJ2-1,AITSGIGKGDNEQF
TRBV5-5,-,TRBJ2-1,ASSSAGGPKLGQF
TRBV30,-,TRBJ1-1,AWRRAGGTEAF
TRBV5-6,-,TRBJ2-4,ASSSSAQGRAKNIQY
TRBV3-1/TRBV3-2,-,TRBJ1-5,ASSQADSNQPQH
TRBV15,-,TRBJ2-1,ATGKGQTYNEQF
TRBV2,-,TRBJ1-1,ASSGQGAWNTEAF
TRBV4-1,-,TRBJ2-4,ASSRLAGEAAKNIQY